This T cell receptor beta chain was captured by sequencing in a study of T cells in Graves' hyperthyroidism and ophthalmopathy. About this clonotype itself: Antigen specificity is unknown.

Any patient presenting with uncontrolled infection, other autoimmune disease, pregnancy or lactation was left out. Diagnostic assessment was based on clinical symptoms, serum thyroxine and TRAb, thyroid ultrasound and orbital computed tomography. The study, taken as a whole, reports: Blood shared most expanded thyroid clonotypes above 0.001.

RNA transcripts gave rise to amplified TCR beta CDR3 regions. In the first-round RT-PCR of the TCR CDR3, the HTBI primer set was used. TCRdb redid the calling of the multiplex PCR reads with MiXCR, one entry per CDR3 protein. The sample includes some 770,000 distinct CDR3 sequences, over 15% seen only once; the top ten take approximately 8%. The source is a man aged 18 to 35 with Graves' hyperthyroidism. Material for sequencing was blood.

The CDR3: CASSEGTRLAKNIQYF. Here the CDR3 DNA reads TGTGCCAGTAGTGAAGGTACCCGTCTAGCCAAAAACATTCAGTACTTC. The chain uses TRBV19 and TRBJ2-4; D remains unclear. CDR3 length: 16 amino acids. The germline V gene encodes CDR1 LNHDA and CDR2 SQIVND (reference sequence). V gave up 5 bases and J gave up 0 bases, with 14 bases separating them.